This is a list of T cell receptor beta chains from one sample in a study of T-cell memory formation after mild COVID-19. TCRdb analysed the 5' RACE reads with MiXCR anew, one entry per CDR3 protein. The table includes more than 350,000 distinct CDR3 sequences, around 21% detected once. Sequenced sample: PBMCs or a T cell subset sorted from them (not recorded which). These receptors were taken from an adult woman who had mild COVID-19 (a few samples of this study predate the infection). Cell type and time point are not known. Both conserved end residues are part of each CDR3. The D gene is left open where the match is weak.

v_gene: TRBV19
d_gene: -
j_gene: TRBJ1-2
CDR3aa: CASSIGRADGYTF

v_gene: TRBV4-2
d_gene: TRBD2
j_gene: TRBJ2-3
CDR3aa: CASSQESRTGGTTDTQYF

v_gene: TRBV5-1
d_gene: TRBD2
j_gene: TRBJ2-1
CDR3aa: CASSTVAGGYNEQFF

v_gene: TRBV24-1
d_gene: -
j_gene: TRBJ1-5
CDR3aa: CATSDHRVVSNQPQHF

v_gene: TRBV6-2/TRBV6-3
d_gene: TRBD1
j_gene: TRBJ2-1
CDR3aa: CASSPPRDSQFNEQFF

v_gene: TRBV11-2
d_gene: TRBD2
j_gene: TRBJ2-7
CDR3aa: CASSRLAGGLGEQYF

v_gene: TRBV6-5
d_gene: -
j_gene: TRBJ1-2
CDR3aa: CASSYGRYYGYTF

v_gene: TRBV24-1
d_gene: -
j_gene: TRBJ1-5
CDR3aa: CATSEGGLGPQHF

v_gene: TRBV20-1
d_gene: -
j_gene: TRBJ2-5
CDR3aa: CSARTAGWGDGTQYF

v_gene: TRBV20-1
d_gene: TRBD2
j_gene: TRBJ2-7
CDR3aa: CSASGAGRSEQYF

v_gene: TRBV6-5
d_gene: -
j_gene: TRBJ1-1
CDR3aa: CASSPFRDTEAFF

v_gene: TRBV7-2
d_gene: -
j_gene: TRBJ2-3
CDR3aa: CASSLNSWERAQYF

v_gene: TRBV7-8
d_gene: -
j_gene: TRBJ1-6
CDR3aa: CASSLVGINSPLHF

v_gene: TRBV24-1
d_gene: TRBD1
j_gene: TRBJ1-4
CDR3aa: CATSVGGGTANEKLFF

v_gene: TRBV24-1
d_gene: TRBD1
j_gene: TRBJ1-1
CDR3aa: CATSESGTENTEAFF

v_gene: TRBV29-1
d_gene: -
j_gene: TRBJ2-5
CDR3aa: CSALGGTETQYF

v_gene: TRBV30
d_gene: -
j_gene: TRBJ2-7
CDR3aa: CACCSYEQYF